This T cell receptor beta chain was obtained from a study of blood T cell repertoires in COVID-19. As for the study in general: Some COVID-19 samples were acute and others convalescent; all came from the United States, Italy and Spain.

Germline V CDR1 and CDR2: LNHDA, SQIVND (reference sequence). V lost 5 bases and J 6 bases, leaving 17 bases between the germline ends. This CDR3 contains 15 residues. Across about two dozen US areas, participants ranged in age from about 18 to 100 years. Using immunoSEQ multiplex PCR, the repertoire was profiled, and TCRdb retains in-frame clones only, with some absent. Here the sample spans hundreds of thousands of clones, about four fifths being singletons. The rearrangement joins TRBV19 to TRBJ1-5; D is unresolved. The sample taken for sequencing was PBMCs or T cells enriched from blood (not recorded which). This sequence was found in a woman aged 35 to 49 who had recovered from COVID-19. The CDR3 here is CASSLWSVGSQPQHF. As DNA, the CDR3 is TGTGCCAGTAGTCTTTGGAGCGTCGGGTCTCAGCCCCAGCATTTT.